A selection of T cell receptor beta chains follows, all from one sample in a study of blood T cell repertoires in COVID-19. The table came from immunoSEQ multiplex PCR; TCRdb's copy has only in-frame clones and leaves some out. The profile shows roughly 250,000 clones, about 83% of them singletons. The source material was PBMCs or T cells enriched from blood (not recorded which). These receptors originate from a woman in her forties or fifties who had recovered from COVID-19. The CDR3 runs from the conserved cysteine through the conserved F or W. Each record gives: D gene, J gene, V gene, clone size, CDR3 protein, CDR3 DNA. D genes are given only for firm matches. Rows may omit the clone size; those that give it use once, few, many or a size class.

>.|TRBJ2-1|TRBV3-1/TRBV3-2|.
CASSQAPAGKQFF
TGTGCCAGCAGCCAGGCCCCGGCGGGGAAGCAGTTCTTC
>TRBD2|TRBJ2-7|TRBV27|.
CASTLSGTRMVGEQYF
TGTGCCAGCACCCTTTCCGGGACTAGGATGGTGGGCGAGCAGTACTTC
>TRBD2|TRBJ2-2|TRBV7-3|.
CASSLTSGTSGKGELFF
TGTGCCAGCAGCTTAACGTCCGGGACTAGCGGGAAGGGGGAGCTGTTTTTT
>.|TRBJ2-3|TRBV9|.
CASSSDWEFPGDTQYF
TGTGCCAGCAGCTCCGACTGGGAGTTCCCGGGAGATACGCAGTATTTT
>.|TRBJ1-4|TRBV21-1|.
CASSTRQDVREKLFF
TGTGCCAGCAGCACCAGACAGGACGTTCGGGAAAAACTGTTTTTT
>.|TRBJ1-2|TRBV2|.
CASSTTDLRYGYTF
TGTGCCAGCAGTACGACAGATCTACGCTATGGCTACACCTTC
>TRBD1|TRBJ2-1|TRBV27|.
CASSPGQGTSLYNEQFF
TGTGCCAGCAGTCCAGGACAGGGGACCTCCCTCTACAATGAGCAGTTCTTC
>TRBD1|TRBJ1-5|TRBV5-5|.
CASSLGGGSGQPQHF
TGTGCCAGCAGCTTGGGAGGGGGCTCGGGGCAGCCCCAGCATTTT
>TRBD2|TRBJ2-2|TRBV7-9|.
CASSYTSGSTGELFF
TGTGCCAGCAGCTATACTAGCGGGAGCACCGGGGAGCTGTTTTTT
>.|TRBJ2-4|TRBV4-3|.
CASSQDRGSGNIQYF
TGCGCCAGCAGCCAAGATCGGGGGTCGGGGAACATTCAGTACTTC
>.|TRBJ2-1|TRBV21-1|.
CASSTTPGYNEQFF
TGTGCCAGCAGCACTACCCCGGGATACAATGAGCAGTTCTTC
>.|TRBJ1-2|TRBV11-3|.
CASSRTDDGYTF
TGTGCCAGCAGCCGGACAGATGATGGCTACACCTTC
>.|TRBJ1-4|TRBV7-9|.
CASSLVPPGGSYEKLFF
TGTGCCAGCAGCTTAGTCCCTCCTGGGGGGAGCTACGAAAAACTGTTTTTT
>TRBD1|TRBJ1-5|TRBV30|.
CAWSVHRGNQPQHF
TGTGCCTGGAGTGTACACAGGGGAAATCAGCCCCAGCATTTT
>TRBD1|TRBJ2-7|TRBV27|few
CASRRDRTYYEQYF
TGTGCCAGCCGCCGGGACAGGACATACTACGAGCAGTACTTC
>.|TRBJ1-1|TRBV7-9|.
CASSLDGFRGTEAFF
TGTGCCAGCAGCTTAGACGGCTTTCGCGGCACTGAAGCTTTCTTT
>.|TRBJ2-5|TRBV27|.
CASSLLGAPRTQYF
TGTGCCAGCAGTTTATTGGGGGCTCCCCGGACCCAGTACTTC
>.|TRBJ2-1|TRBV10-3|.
CAISEPWGERNEQFF
TGTGCCATCAGTGAGCCCTGGGGGGAGCGGAATGAGCAGTTCTTC
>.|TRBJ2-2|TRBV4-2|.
CASSPDWNTGELFF
TGTGCCAGCAGCCCCGACTGGAACACCGGGGAGCTGTTTTTT
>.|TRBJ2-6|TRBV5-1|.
CASSLGAGSGANVLTF
TGCGCCAGCAGCTTGGGGGCGGGAAGTGGGGCCAACGTCCTGACTTTC
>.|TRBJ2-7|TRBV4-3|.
CASSQARDISPFYYEQYF
TGCGCCAGCAGCCAGGCCCGGGACATCTCCCCGTTTTACTACGAGCAGTACTTC
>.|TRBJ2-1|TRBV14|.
CASSQVGRNEQFF
TGTGCCAGCAGCCAAGTTGGGAGAAATGAGCAGTTCTTC
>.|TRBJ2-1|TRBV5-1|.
CASSLDTSYNEQFF
TGCGCCAGCAGCTTGGACACCTCCTACAATGAGCAGTTCTTC
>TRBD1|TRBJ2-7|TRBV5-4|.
CASSFDRVHEQYF
TGTGCCAGCAGCTTTGACAGGGTCCACGAGCAGTACTTC
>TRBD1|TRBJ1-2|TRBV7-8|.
CASSPDRVPYGYTF
TGTGCCAGCAGCCCAGACAGGGTCCCCTATGGCTACACCTTC
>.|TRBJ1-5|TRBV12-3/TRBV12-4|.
CASSERRNQPQHF
TGTGCCAGCAGCGAGCGGCGGAATCAGCCCCAGCATTTT
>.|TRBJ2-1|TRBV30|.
CAWSVQGQGEFF
TGTGCCTGGAGTGTACAAGGGCAGGGCGAGTTCTTC
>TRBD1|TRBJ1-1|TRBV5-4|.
CASSLTGLGNTEAFF
TGTGCCAGCAGTCTGACAGGGTTGGGAAACACTGAAGCTTTCTTT
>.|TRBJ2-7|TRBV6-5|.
CASRSRGTGEQYF
TGTGCCAGCAGAAGCAGGGGAACGGGAGAGCAGTACTTC